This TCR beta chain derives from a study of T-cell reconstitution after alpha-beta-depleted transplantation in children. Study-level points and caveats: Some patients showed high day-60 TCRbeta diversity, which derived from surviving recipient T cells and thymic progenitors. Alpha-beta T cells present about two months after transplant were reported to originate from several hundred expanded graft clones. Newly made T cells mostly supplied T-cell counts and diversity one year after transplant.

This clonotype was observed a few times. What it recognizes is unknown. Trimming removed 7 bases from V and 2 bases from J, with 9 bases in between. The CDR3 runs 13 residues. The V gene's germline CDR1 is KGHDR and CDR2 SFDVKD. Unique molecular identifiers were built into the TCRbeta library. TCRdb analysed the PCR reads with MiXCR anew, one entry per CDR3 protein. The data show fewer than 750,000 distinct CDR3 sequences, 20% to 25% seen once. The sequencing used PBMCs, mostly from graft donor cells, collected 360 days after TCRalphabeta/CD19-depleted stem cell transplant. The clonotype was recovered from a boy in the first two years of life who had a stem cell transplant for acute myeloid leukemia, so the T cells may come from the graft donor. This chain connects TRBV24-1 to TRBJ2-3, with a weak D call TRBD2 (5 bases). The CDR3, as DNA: TGTGCCACCAGAGCGGCGCTCACAGATACGCAGTATTTT. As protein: CATRAALTDTQYF.